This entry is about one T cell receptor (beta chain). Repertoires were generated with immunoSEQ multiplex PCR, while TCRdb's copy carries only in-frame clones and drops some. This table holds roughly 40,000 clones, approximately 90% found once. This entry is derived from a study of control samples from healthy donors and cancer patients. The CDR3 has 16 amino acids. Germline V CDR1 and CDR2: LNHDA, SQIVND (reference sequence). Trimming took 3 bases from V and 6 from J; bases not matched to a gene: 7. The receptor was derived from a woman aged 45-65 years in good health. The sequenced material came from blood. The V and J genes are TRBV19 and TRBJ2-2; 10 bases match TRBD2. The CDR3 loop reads CASSILAGGRSGELFF. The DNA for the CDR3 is TGTGCCAGTAGTATTTTAGCGGGGGGCAGGTCCGGGGAGCTGTTTTTT.